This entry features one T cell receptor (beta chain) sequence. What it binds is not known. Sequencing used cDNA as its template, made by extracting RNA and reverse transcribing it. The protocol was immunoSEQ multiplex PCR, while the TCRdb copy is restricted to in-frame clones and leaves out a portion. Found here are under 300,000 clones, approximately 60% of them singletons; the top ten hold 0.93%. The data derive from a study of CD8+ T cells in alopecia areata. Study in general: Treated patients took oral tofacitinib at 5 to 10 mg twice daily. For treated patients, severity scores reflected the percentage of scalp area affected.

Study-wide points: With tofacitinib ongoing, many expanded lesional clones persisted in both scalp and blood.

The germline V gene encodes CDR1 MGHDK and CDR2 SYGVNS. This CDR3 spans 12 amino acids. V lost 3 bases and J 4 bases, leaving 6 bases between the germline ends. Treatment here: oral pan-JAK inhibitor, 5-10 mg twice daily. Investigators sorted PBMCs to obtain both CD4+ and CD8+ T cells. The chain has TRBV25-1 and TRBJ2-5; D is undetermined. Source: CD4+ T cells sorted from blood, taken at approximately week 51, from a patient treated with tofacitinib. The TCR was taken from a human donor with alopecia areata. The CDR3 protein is CASSDSGETQYF. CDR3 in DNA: TGTGCCAGCAGTGATTCGGGAGAGACCCAGTACTTC.